The 24 T cell receptor beta chains listed next were all sequenced from one sample in a study of CD8+ T cells in alopecia areata. Noted treatment: oral pan-JAK inhibitor, 5-10 mg twice daily. The sequencing template was cDNA reverse transcribed from extracted RNA. Here immunoSEQ multiplex PCR was the method, and the copy in TCRdb shows in-frame clones only, minus some. The sample lists 210,000 or so clones, around 66% occurring once. The sequencing used CD4+ T cells sorted from blood, collected at approximately week 45, from a patient treated with tofacitinib. The origin of the receptors is a human donor with alopecia areata.

The chain joins TRBV11-2 to TRBJ2-5; D uncertain. The V end was cut by 5 bases, the J end by 7 bases, with 8 bases between. The CDR3 sequence is 11 residues long. The V gene's germline CDR1 is SGHAT and CDR2 FQNNGV. In nucleotides, the CDR3 is TGTGCCAGCAGCGGCGGTTTGACCCAGTACTTC. It translates to CASSGGLTQYF. Supplemented by reference TRBV11-2 and TRBJ2-5, the full variable domain reads EAGVAQSPRYKIIEKRQSVAFWCNPISGHATLYWYQQILGQGPKLLIQFQNNGVVDDSQLPKDRFSAERLKGVDSTLKIQPAKLEDSAVYLCASSGGLTQYFGPGTRLLVL.

This clone was seen just once. The V gene is TRBV29-1, the J gene TRBJ2-2; D may be TRBD1 (7 bases). The CDR3 runs 13 residues. Per germline, CDR1 SQVTM and CDR2 ANQGSEA. Trimming took off 4 bases at V and 7 bases at J, with 13 bases between the two ends. The CDR3: CSVVGRGVGELFF. The DNA for the CDR3 is TGCAGCGTTGTCGGCAGGGGGGTCGGGGAGCTGTTTTTT.

This chain links TRBV7-6 with TRBJ2-7; a weak D match, TRBD2 (6 bases). The germline V and J ends were trimmed by 7 bases and 1 base, with 14 bases remaining between them. This CDR3 comprises 14 residues. CDR1 is SGHVS, CDR2 FNYEAQ, per germline. CDR3 nucleotides: TGTGCCAGCACCACCGGGGGTTCGTCCTACGAGCAGTACTTC. Amino acids: CASTTGGSSYEQYF.

The V and J genes are TRBV30 and TRBJ2-5; TRBD2 agrees at 7 bases. From germline, CDR1 is GTSNPN and CDR2 SVGIG (reference sequence). V trimming: 2 bases; J trimming: 1 base; junction bases outside the gene matches: 4. This CDR3 is built from 14 residues. CDR3 sequence reads: CAWSLPGGQETQYF. CDR3 bases: TGTGCCTGGAGTTTACCGGGGGGCCAAGAGACCCAGTACTTC.

V usage is TRBV6-5 and J usage is TRBJ2-7; D may be TRBD1 (6 bases). Per germline, CDR1 MNHEY and CDR2 SVGAGI. V dropped 7 bases and J dropped 1 base, with 17 bases sitting between them. This CDR3 is 15 amino acids long. Here the CDR3 reads CASTTRMRGSYEQYF. The CDR3 DNA reads as TGTGCCAGCACAACCCGGATGAGGGGGTCCTACGAGCAGTACTTC.

This chain links TRBV5-1 with TRBJ2-3; D tentatively fits TRBD1 or TRBD2 (5 bases each). Germline assignment: CDR1 SGHRS and CDR2 YFSETQ. Trimming stripped 0 bases from V and 0 bases from J, with 8 bases between. CDR3 length: 15 amino acids. DNA of the CDR3: TGCGCCAGCAGCTTGGCGGGGCCTAGCACAGATACGCAGTATTTT. Protein: CASSLAGPSTDTQYF.

The rearrangement links TRBV5-1 to TRBJ1-1; D unresolved. Trimming removed 0 bases from V and 6 bases from J, with 9 bases in between. Germline V gene sequence: CDR1 SGHRS, CDR2 YFSETQ. The CDR3 sequence is 13 residues long. The CDR3 nucleotides are TGCGCCAGCAGCTTGGGAGCGGGTTCTGAAGCTTTCTTT. Residues: CASSLGAGSEAFF.

The rearrangement joins TRBV25-1 to TRBJ1-4; no clear D gene. V lost 0 bases to trimming and J lost 7 bases, with 15 bases between them. Germline V lookup: CDR1 MGHDK, CDR2 SYGVNS. There are 16 residues in the CDR3. The CDR3: CASSEYRPASGEKLFF. In nucleotides, the CDR3 is TGTGCCAGCAGTGAATATAGGCCAGCCTCGGGTGAAAAACTGTTTTTT.

Only a few counts were recorded for this clone. Likely a read error: the CDR3 ends without its conserved phenylalanine or tryptophan. The J gene is TRBJ1-5, the V gene TRBV4-3; D not certain. Looked up from germline, CDR1 is LGHNA and CDR2 is YSLEER. The V end was cut by 1 base, the J end by 0 bases, with 7 bases between. CDR3 length: 15 amino acids. The CDR3 here is CASSQVYTSNQPQHL. The CDR3 region has the DNA TGCGCCAGCAGCCAAGTCTACACTAGCAATCAGCCCCAGCATCTT.

The rearrangement uses TRBV4-2 and TRBJ2-5; the match to TRBD2 covers 14 bases. CDR3 length: 16 residues. The germline gives CDR1 LGHNA, CDR2 YNFKEQ. The trim removed 4 bases at V and 1 base at J, leaving 2 bases unmatched. The CDR3 DNA reads TGTGCCAGCAGCCCGGGGACTAGCGGGGGCCAAGAGACCCAGTACTTC. Amino acid sequence: CASSPGTSGGQETQYF.

Details on this clone: Other DNA sequences in the same sample also yield this CDR3. The chain has TRBV30 and TRBJ1-5; D is ambiguous. The CDR3 loop spans 13 amino acids. The V gene lost 0 bases and the J gene lost 2 bases, with 5 bases spanning the gap. The V gene's germline CDR1 is GTSNPN and CDR2 SVGIG (reference sequence). The CDR3 DNA reads TGTGCCTGGAGTGTGGGAGGCAATCAGCCCCAGCATTTT. Translated, it gives CAWSVGGNQPQHF.

In its sample, this clone was seen once. The V gene is TRBV4-3, the J gene TRBJ1-6, with D unresolved. Trimming shortened V by 3 bases and J by 9 bases, and 15 bases separated the two germline ends. The germline V gene encodes CDR1 LGHNA and CDR2 YSLEER. There are 15 residues in the CDR3. For the CDR3, the DNA is TGCGCCAGCAGCCAGTCGGGTCCCAAGGGTTCACCCCTCCACTTT. This sequence encodes CASSQSGPKGSPLHF.

V usage is TRBV30 and J usage is TRBJ2-7; D is undetermined. Deletions cut 0 bases from V and 3 bases from J, with 9 bases between. This CDR3 comprises 13 residues. Germline CDR1 GTSNPN, CDR2 SVGIG (reference sequence). The CDR3 region is CAWSVQWGYEQYF. DNA for the CDR3: TGTGCCTGGAGTGTACAATGGGGCTACGAGCAGTACTTC.

This chain connects TRBV4-1 to TRBJ2-4; TRBD1 aligns across 7 bases. V lost 2 bases and J lost 7; bases outside the gene matches: 5. The germline CDR1 and CDR2 sequences are MGHRA and YSYEKL. CDR3 length: 14 amino acids. The CDR3 loop reads CASSQRGPENIQYF. CDR3 DNA sequence: TGCGCCAGCAGCCAAAGGGGGCCGGAGAACATTCAGTACTTC.

This clone has ten or more counts. This rearrangement joins TRBV29-1 to TRBJ2-1; 9 nucleotides align to TRBD2. Germline V gene lookup returns CDR1 SQVTM and CDR2 ANQGSEA. Trimming took 2 bases from V and 2 from J; bases not matched to a gene: 4. This CDR3 contains 15 residues. The CDR3 coding sequence is TGCAGCGTTGAATTTAGCGGGGGCCCCTACAATGAGCAGTTCTTC. Protein product: CSVEFSGGPYNEQFF.

CDR3 residues: CSVVSVVTDTQYF. DNA of the CDR3: TGCAGCGTTGTATCTGTCGTTACAGATACGCAGTATTTT. The chain joins TRBV29-1 to TRBJ2-3, with D uncertain. The V end was cut by 4 bases, the J end by 3 bases, with 11 bases between. Germline CDR1 reads SQVTM; CDR2 reads ANQGSEA. CDR3 length equals 13 residues.

This rearrangement joins TRBV11-3 to TRBJ2-4, with a weak D call TRBD1 (5 bases). V gave up 1 base and J gave up 6 bases, with 10 bases separating them. CDR1 and CDR2 from the germline V gene are SGHNT and YENEEA. This CDR3 has 14 amino acids. CDR3 region: CASSLVQGSNIQYF. For the CDR3, the DNA is TGTGCCAGCAGCTTAGTGCAGGGTTCAAACATTCAGTACTTC.

The genes are TRBV27 and TRBJ2-7; 9 bases match TRBD2. Germline V CDR1 and CDR2: MNHEY, SMNVEV (reference sequence). Losses at the gene ends were 5 bases for V and 0 bases for J; bases not matched to a gene: 5. The CDR3 runs to 15 residues. The CDR3 reads CASSASGATSYEQYF. The CDR3 nucleotides read TGTGCCAGCAGTGCTAGCGGGGCTACCTCCTACGAGCAGTACTTC.

The chain couples TRBV9 to TRBJ2-1, with 8 bases lining up with TRBD2. The germline gives CDR1 SGDLS, CDR2 YYNGEE. The CDR3 spans 15 residues. Trimming took 2 bases from V and 6 from J; bases not matched to a gene: 7. CDR3 DNA: TGTGCCAGCAGCGTCAAGAGCGGGGGAAGCAATGAGCAGTTCTTC. Protein sequence: CASSVKSGGSNEQFF. The whole variable domain, remainder taken from reference TRBV9 and TRBJ2-1, is DSGVTQTPKHLITATGQRVTLRCSPRSGDLSVYWYQQSLDQGLQFLIQYYNGEERAKGNILERFSAQQFPDLHSELNLSSLELGDSALYFCASSVKSGGSNEQFFGPGTRLTVL.

This clone was counted a single time. The V gene is TRBV2, the J gene TRBJ1-6; D uncertain. Trimming left V 2 bases short and J 1 base short, with 12 bases between. In germline, CDR1 is SNHLY, CDR2 FYNNEI. This CDR3 has 17 amino acids. Here the CDR3 DNA reads TGTGCCAGCAGTGAATCTCCGGAGTGGTCCTATAATTCACCCCTCCACTTT. Its protein is CASSESPEWSYNSPLHF.

This chain connects TRBV11-2 to TRBJ2-2, with D unresolved. Deletions cut 0 bases from V and 7 bases from J, with 6 bases between. CDR3 length: 13 residues. Germline V gene data show CDR1 as SGHAT and CDR2 as FQNNGV. This chain's CDR3 is CASSLDGYGELFF. The CDR3 DNA reads as TGTGCCAGCAGCTTAGACGGCTACGGGGAGCTGTTTTTT.

The chain is built from TRBV5-1 and TRBJ1-2, with D perhaps TRBD1 (5 bases). Trimming took 3 bases from V and 4 from J, leaving 10 bases between them. The CDR3 length is 13 residues. CDR1 is SGHRS, CDR2 YFSETQ, per germline. CDR3 sequence (DNA): TGCGCCAGCAGCTCAGGGTATTCCTATGGCTACACCTTC. This sequence encodes CASSSGYSYGYTF.

This chain connects TRBV9 to TRBJ1-4; a possible D gene is TRBD1 (5 bases). The CDR3 loop spans 14 amino acids. V was shortened by 4 bases and J by 0 bases, with 7 bases between the two germline ends. The germline gives CDR1 SGDLS, CDR2 YYNGEE. In DNA, the CDR3 is TGTGCCAGCAGCTCGACAGCAACTAATGAAAAACTGTTTTTT. This codes for CASSSTATNEKLFF. The full variable domain, rest sourced from reference TRBV9 and TRBJ1-4, is DSGVTQTPKHLITATGQRVTLRCSPRSGDLSVYWYQQSLDQGLQFLIQYYNGEERAKGNILERFSAQQFPDLHSELNLSSLELGDSALYFCASSSTATNEKLFFGSGTQLSVL.

This clone has only a few counts. The chain recombines TRBV29-1 with TRBJ2-5; no definite D call. Trimming shortened V by 5 bases and J by 3 bases, and 10 bases separated the two germline ends. Germline CDR1 SQVTM, CDR2 ANQGSEA. The CDR3 runs 12 residues. The CDR3 is CSVKSTEETQYF. DNA for the CDR3: TGCAGCGTTAAGAGTACTGAAGAGACCCAGTACTTC.